This section outlines one TCR beta chain sequence together with its context. The target antigen is unknown. The record originates from a study of blood T cells in healthy people across ages. The study, taken as a whole, reports: Without sorted subsets, naive and antigen-experienced compartments could not be conclusively compared. Versus aged donors, long-lived donors had higher diversity and more naive CD4+ cells.

Then a second PCR, running about 7 to 11 cycles, was carried out with a sample-barcoded 5' primer and a J-beta primer mix. TCRdb re-called the 5' RACE reads through MiXCR, storing one row per CDR3 protein. The sample has some 1,500,000 distinct CDR3 sequences, about 45% seen once. The donors, all healthy, were Caucasians living in Russia, aged roughly 6 to 95. The sequence was collected from a woman aged 18-30 years in good health. The sample taken for sequencing was blood.

DNA for the CDR3: TGCAGTGCTAAAACAGGGGTTTTGAGCTATGGCTACACCTTC. Amino acid sequence: CSAKTGVLSYGYTF. The chain has TRBV20-1 and TRBJ1-2; 7 nucleotides align to TRBD1. This CDR3 comprises 14 residues. CDR1 DFQATT and CDR2 SNEGSKA come from the germline V gene (reference sequence). Germline trimming cut 4 bases from V and 4 bases from J; bases unmatched to any gene: 9.